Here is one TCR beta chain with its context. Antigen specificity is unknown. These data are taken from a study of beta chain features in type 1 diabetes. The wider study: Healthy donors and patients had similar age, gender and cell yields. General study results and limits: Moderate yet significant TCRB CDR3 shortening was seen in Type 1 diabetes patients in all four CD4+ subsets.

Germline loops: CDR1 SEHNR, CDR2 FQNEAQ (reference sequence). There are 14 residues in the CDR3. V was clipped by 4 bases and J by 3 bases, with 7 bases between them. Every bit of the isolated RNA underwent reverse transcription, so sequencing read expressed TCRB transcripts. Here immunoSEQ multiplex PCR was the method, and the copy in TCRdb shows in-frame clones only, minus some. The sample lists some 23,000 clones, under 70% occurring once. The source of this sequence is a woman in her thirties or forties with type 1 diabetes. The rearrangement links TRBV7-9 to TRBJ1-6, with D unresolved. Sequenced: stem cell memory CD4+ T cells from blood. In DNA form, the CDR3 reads TGTGCCAGCAGCTCACAGAGCTATAATTCACCCCTCCACTTT. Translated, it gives CASSSQSYNSPLHF.